This T cell receptor beta chain was captured by sequencing in a study of CD8+ T cells in alopecia areata. Across the whole study: Patients received oral tofacitinib, 5 to 10 mg twice daily, for moderate-to-severe alopecia areata.

Peripheral blood and lesional scalp punch biopsies were taken from alopecia areata patients. In germline, CDR1 is MNHEY, CDR2 SMNVEV (reference sequence). The CDR3 covers 15 residues. The V and J ends lost 5 bases and 1 base respectively, with 13 bases between them. The sample holds one count of this clone. Its specificity is not known. Study results and caveats: Alphabeta T cells residing in normal skin are also sequenced in scalp samples.

Extracted RNA was reverse transcribed into cDNA, the sequencing template. Assay: immunoSEQ multiplex PCR; the TCRdb copy retains only in-frame clones and omits some. The sample yields roughly 11,000 clones, around 60% seen once. The sequencing sample was made of skin. The sequence was collected from a human donor with alopecia areata. The chain employs TRBV27 and TRBJ2-3; the D is unclear. This chain's CDR3 is CASSPDQLGTDTQYF. The CDR3 region has the DNA TGTGCCAGCAGTCCGGACCAGCTGGGCACAGATACGCAGTATTTT.